This TCR beta chain was captured by sequencing in a study of blood T cell repertoires in COVID-19. Study at large: The United States, Italy and Spain provided the acute and convalescent COVID-19 samples. From T cells, B-cell-depleted T cells, or PBMCs came the material, which was cDNA or gDNA.

Per the germline V gene, CDR1 is SGHNT and CDR2 is YENEEA. The CDR3 runs to 16 residues. Trimming cost V 1 base and J 4 bases, with 14 bases left between them. Original methodology: Cell counts per sample came from amplifying reference gene primers. Produced via immunoSEQ multiplex PCR; TCRdb's table is partial and in-frame only. Clone size and the V and J calls come from that table; the DNA yielded D and trimming. The sample carries 20,000 to 25,000 clones, approximately 85% recorded once. This chain links TRBV11-3 with TRBJ2-1, with D maybe TRBD2 (6 bases). The sequence came from a human donor with active COVID-19. The donor label of this sample is uncertain. The source material was peripheral blood. In DNA form, the CDR3 reads TGTGCCAGCAGCTTAGGGGGCGGGGCGCAATACAATGAGCAGTTCTTC. It codes for CASSLGGGAQYNEQFF.